This TCR beta chain stems from a study of cytomegalovirus exposure and HLA in healthy donors (dated by TCRdb to about 2017). In the study overall: A later analysis indicated that the 120 validation repertoires were generated on the platform also employed for the 720 or so repertoires of the first cohort. A separate validation cohort of 100 to 150 different subjects was used in addition to the roughly 720-subject first cohort. To predict cytomegalovirus infection status, the study brought together high-throughput TCR immunosequencing, statistical association of individual TCRs with disease status, and machine learning. The study aimed to test whether cataloging public T cell receptors could reveal signatures of past pathogen exposure.

As for this clone: Its antigen target is currently unknown. No much larger clone exists at a distance of one base, and base qualities are not known.

Receptor amplification or capture employed the immunoSEQ multiplex PCR assay. Per the authors' processing: A statistical classification framework was built for diagnosing cytomegalovirus status from the catalog of TCR beta chain sequences. The source is immuneACCESS, and TCRdb retained only in-frame sequences with V and J called. Part of the clones is not carried over; for the studies checked, unresolved V genes explain less than half of this, and the remainder is unexplained. From that table come the V and J calls and clone size; the DNA was used to work out D and trimming. Present in this sample are some 140,000 clones, almost 85% of which were seen just once. Approximately 30% of the sample rests with the top ten. The research as a whole found: A later analysis found that TCRs clustered in the first cohort also tended to co-occur in the 100 to 150 validation repertoires, with approximately 95% of cluster scores above 0. A few of the identified cytomegalovirus-associated TCR beta chains were confirmed in vitro to be specific for cytomegalovirus antigens. A total of 150 to 200 TCR beta chains were listed by the study as associated with cytomegalovirus. It was suggested by the authors that the approach could potentially be generalized to other disease states and immunological phenotypes. Most TCR sequences were observed very rarely across donors, whereas some public TCRs were present in many individuals. The validation cohort had no HLA typing available for a later analysis, so co-occurrence within that cohort was assessed over all 130 or so repertoires. Cytomegalovirus status was reported to be diagnosed by the classifier with high specificity and sensitivity in both the original and validation cohorts.

Separate from the approximately 700-subject first cohort, the validation cohort of roughly 130 subjects was the group to which the donors belonged. The germline V gene specifies SNHLY as CDR1 and FYNNEI as CDR2. Trimming takes 9 bases from V and 3 bases from J, and the germline ends sit 16 bases apart. Measured from the cysteine to the phenylalanine, the CDR3 is 14 residues long. Left in the record is the CDR3 DNA by itself, 42 bases read in frame from the first base. The sequenced sample was PBMCs. The chain is made from TRBV2 and TRBJ2-3; a tentative D call is TRBD2 (6 bases match). This TCR was sampled from a man younger than 45 in good health and CMV-seropositive. The nucleotide sequence reads TGTGCCAGTGTCATGTTGGCGGGAACAGATACGCAGTATTTT. Its product reads: CASVMLAGTDTQYF.